Below, one TCR beta chain is given with its context. Its antigen is still unknown. This sample was taken from a study of cytomegalovirus exposure and HLA in healthy donors. Notes on the study in general: Cytomegalovirus association was listed for 164 TCR beta chains. Most TCR sequences were seen very rarely across donors, but some public TCRs occurred in many.

The CDR3 runs 13 residues. Between the trimmed V and J ends, which lost 0 bases and 5 bases, there was a span of 7 bases. Germline-derived CDR1 and CDR2 are SGHVS and FNYEAQ. PCR primers comprised 60 Vbeta and 13 Jbeta primers. TCRdb keeps only in-frame clones here, not all; method: immunoSEQ multiplex PCR. The table has about 180,000 clones, 75% to 85% seen once. Sequenced sample: PBMCs. The gene calls are TRBV7-6 and TRBJ1-1; the D is unclear. The receptor's source is a woman aged 30 to 39 in good health and CMV-seropositive. The CDR3 sequence: CASSLAAETEAFF. As DNA, the CDR3 is TGTGCCAGCAGCTTAGCTGCTGAGACTGAAGCTTTCTTT. Complete variable domain (other parts from reference TRBV7-6 and TRBJ1-1): GAGVSQSPRYKVTKRGQDVALRCDPISGHVSLYWYRQALGQGPEFLTYFNYEAQQDKSGLPNDRFSAERPEGSISTLTIQRTEQRDSAMYRCASSLAAETEAFFGQGTRLTVV.